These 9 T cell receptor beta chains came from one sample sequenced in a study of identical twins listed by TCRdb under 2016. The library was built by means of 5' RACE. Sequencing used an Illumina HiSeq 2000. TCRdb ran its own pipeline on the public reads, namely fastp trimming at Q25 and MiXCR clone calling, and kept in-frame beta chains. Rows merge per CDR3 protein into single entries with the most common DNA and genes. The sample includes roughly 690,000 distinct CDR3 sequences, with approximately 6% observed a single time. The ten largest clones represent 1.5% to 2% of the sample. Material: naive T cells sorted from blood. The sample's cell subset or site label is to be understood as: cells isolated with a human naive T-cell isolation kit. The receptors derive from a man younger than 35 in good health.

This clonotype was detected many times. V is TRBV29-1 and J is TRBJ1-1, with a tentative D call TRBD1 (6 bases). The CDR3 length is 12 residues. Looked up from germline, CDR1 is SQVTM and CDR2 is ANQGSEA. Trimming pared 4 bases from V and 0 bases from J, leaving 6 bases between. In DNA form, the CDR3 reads TGCAGCGTTGGACAGGTGAACACTGAAGCTTTCTTT. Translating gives CSVGQVNTEAFF.

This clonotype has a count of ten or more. CDR3 residues: CSASGGRGGTGELFF. As DNA, the CDR3 is TGCAGTGCTAGCGGGGGTAGAGGCGGGACCGGGGAGCTGTTTTTT. The chain carries TRBV20-1 and TRBJ2-2, with a possible D match to TRBD2 (6 bases). Germline CDR1 reads DFQATT; CDR2 reads SNEGSKA (reference sequence). The CDR3 is 15 residues long. V was shortened by 3 bases and J by 5 bases, with 16 bases between the two germline ends.

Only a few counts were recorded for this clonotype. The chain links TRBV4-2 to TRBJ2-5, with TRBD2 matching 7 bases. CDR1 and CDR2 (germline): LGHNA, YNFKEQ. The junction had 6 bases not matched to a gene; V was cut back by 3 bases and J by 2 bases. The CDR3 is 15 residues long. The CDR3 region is CASSHRDYPQETQYF. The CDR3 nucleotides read TGTGCCAGCAGCCATCGGGACTATCCACAAGAGACCCAGTACTTC.

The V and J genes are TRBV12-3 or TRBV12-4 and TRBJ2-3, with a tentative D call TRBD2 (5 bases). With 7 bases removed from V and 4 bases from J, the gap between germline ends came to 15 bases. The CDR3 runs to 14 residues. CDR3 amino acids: CASNSGGVPDTQYF. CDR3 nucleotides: TGTGCCAGCAATAGTGGAGGAGTTCCAGATACGCAGTATTTT.

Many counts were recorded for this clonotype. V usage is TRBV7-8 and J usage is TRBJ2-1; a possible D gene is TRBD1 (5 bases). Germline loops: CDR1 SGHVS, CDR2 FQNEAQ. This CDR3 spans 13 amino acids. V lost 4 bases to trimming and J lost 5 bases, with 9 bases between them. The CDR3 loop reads CASSSGRNNEQFF. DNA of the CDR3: TGTGCCAGCAGCTCAGGGCGGAACAATGAGCAGTTCTTC.

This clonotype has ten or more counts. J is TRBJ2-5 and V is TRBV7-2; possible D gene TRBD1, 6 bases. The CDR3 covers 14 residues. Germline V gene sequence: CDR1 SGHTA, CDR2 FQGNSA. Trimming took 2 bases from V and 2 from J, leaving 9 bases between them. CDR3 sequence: CASSLTGTQETQYF. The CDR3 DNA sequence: TGTGCCAGCAGCTTAACGGGGACACAAGAGACCCAGTACTTC. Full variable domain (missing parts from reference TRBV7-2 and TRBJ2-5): GAGVSQSPSNKVTEKGKDVELRCDPISGHTALYWYRQSLGQGLEFLIYFQGNSAPDKSGLPSDRFSAERTGGSVSTLTIQRTQQEDSAVYLCASSLTGTQETQYFGPGTRLLVL.

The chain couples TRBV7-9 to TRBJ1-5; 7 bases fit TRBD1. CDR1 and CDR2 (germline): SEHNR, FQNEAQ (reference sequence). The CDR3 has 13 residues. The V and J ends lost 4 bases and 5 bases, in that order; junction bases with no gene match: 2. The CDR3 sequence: CASSWDSDQPQHF. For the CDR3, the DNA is TGTGCCAGCAGCTGGGACAGCGATCAGCCCCAGCATTTT. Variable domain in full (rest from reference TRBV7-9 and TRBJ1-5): DTGVSQNPRHKITKRGQNVTFRCDPISEHNRLYWYRQTLGQGPEFLTYFQNEAQLEKSRLLSDRFSAERPKGSFSTLEIQRTEQGDSAMYLCASSWDSDQPQHFGDGTRLSIL.

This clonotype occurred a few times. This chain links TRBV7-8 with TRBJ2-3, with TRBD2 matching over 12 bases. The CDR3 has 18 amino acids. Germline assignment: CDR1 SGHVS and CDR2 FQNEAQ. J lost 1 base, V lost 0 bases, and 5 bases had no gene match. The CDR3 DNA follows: TGTGCCAGCAGCTTAGCTTTGAGACTAGCGGGGGGCACAGATACGCAGTATTTT. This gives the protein CASSLALRLAGGTDTQYF.

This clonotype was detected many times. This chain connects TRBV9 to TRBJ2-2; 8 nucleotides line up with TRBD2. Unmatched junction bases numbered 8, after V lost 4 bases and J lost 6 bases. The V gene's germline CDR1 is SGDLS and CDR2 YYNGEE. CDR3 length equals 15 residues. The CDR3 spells CASSPSGTRSGELFF. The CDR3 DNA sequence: TGTGCCAGCAGCCCATCCGGGACTAGGTCCGGGGAGCTGTTTTTT.